A single sample is the source of the 17 T cell receptor beta chains below, sequenced in a study of cytomegalovirus exposure and HLA in healthy donors. In the PCR, 60 Vbeta and 13 Jbeta primers were used. Data came from immunoSEQ multiplex PCR; TCRdb stores just in-frame clones and leaves some out. The data hold 100,000 to 150,000 clones, with approximately 85% observed a single time. The sequencing sample was made of PBMCs. These TCRs come from a boy aged 10-17 years in good health and CMV-seronegative.

This clone was picked up one time. The chain carries TRBV28 and TRBJ1-4, with D uncertain. The germline V gene encodes CDR1 MDHEN and CDR2 SYDVKM. Trimming cost V 5 bases and J 2 bases, with 9 bases left between them. CDR3 length equals 14 residues. The CDR3 DNA is TGTGCCAGCAGTGCGGGAGCCACTAATGAAAAACTGTTTTTT. Translated, it gives CASSAGATNEKLFF. Drawing the rest from reference TRBV28 and TRBJ1-4, the complete variable domain is DVKVTQSSRYLVKRTGEKVFLECVQDMDHENMFWYRQDPGLGLRLIYFSYDVKMKEKGDIPEGYSVSREKKERFSLILESASTNQTSMYLCASSAGATNEKLFFGSGTQLSVL.

The V call is TRBV4-1, the J call TRBJ1-2; weak D call: TRBD1 (6 bases). Between the trimmed V and J ends, which lost 2 bases and 0 bases, there was a span of 19 bases. Looked up from germline, CDR1 is MGHRA and CDR2 is YSYEKL. The CDR3 totals 18 residues. The CDR3 protein is CASSQQMGRRTANYGYTF. The DNA of the CDR3 is TGCGCCAGCAGCCAACAAATGGGACGACGGACAGCTAACTATGGCTACACCTTC.

The J gene is TRBJ2-2, the V gene TRBV7-3, with D tentatively TRBD2 (5 bases). V was clipped by 0 bases and J by 3 bases, with 11 bases between them. This CDR3 region has 16 residues. Germline CDR1 SGHTA, CDR2 FQGTGA. This chain's CDR3 is CASSLTSLAYTGELFF. The DNA of the CDR3 is TGTGCCAGCAGCTTAACAAGTCTAGCCTACACCGGGGAGCTGTTTTTT.

This clone has just a few counts. The chain uses TRBV7-9 and TRBJ1-1; no clear D gene. The CDR3 covers 15 residues. The V end was cut by 1 base, the J end by 2 bases, with 11 bases between. Germline V CDR1 and CDR2: SEHNR, FQNEAQ (reference sequence). The chain's CDR3 is CASSLVGSGNTEAFF. CDR3 DNA sequence: TGTGCCAGCAGCTTAGTCGGGTCGGGAAACACTGAAGCTTTCTTT. Using reference TRBV7-9 and TRBJ1-1 for the parts outside the CDR3, the full variable domain is DTGVSQNPRHKITKRGQNVTFRCDPISEHNRLYWYRQTLGQGPEFLTYFQNEAQLEKSRLLSDRFSAERPKGSFSTLEIQRTEQGDSAMYLCASSLVGSGNTEAFFGQGTRLTVV.

The rearrangement joins TRBV6-1 to TRBJ1-4, with 7 bases lining up with TRBD1. This CDR3 spans 11 amino acids. V lost 10 bases, J lost 14 bases, and 10 bases stayed unmatched. The germline CDR1 and CDR2 sequences are MNHNS and SASEGT. DNA for the CDR3: TGTGCCACCTACTTCGACAGGGACCTGTTTTTT. It codes for CATYFDRDLFF.

The chain employs TRBV19 and TRBJ2-5, with D maybe TRBD2 (5 bases). Trimming pared 1 base from V and 4 bases from J, leaving 10 bases between. This CDR3 has 14 residues. Germline V gene lookup returns CDR1 LNHDA and CDR2 SQIVND (reference sequence). Written as DNA, the CDR3 is TGTGCCAGTAGTATAGCGAGAGGGAGAGAGACCCAGTACTTC. It yields the protein CASSIARGRETQYF.

The genes are TRBV2 and TRBJ1-3, with TRBD1 matching over 7 bases. J lost 3 bases, V lost 8 bases, and 7 bases had no gene match. Looked up from germline, CDR1 is SNHLY and CDR2 is FYNNEI. The length of the CDR3 is 14 residues. The CDR3 loop is CASRRTGDGNTIYF. CDR3 sequence (DNA): TGTGCCAGCCGAAGAACAGGGGATGGAAACACCATATATTTT. Full variable domain (outside the CDR3, taken from reference TRBV2 and TRBJ1-3): EPEVTQTPSHQVTQMGQEVILRCVPISNHLYFYWYRQILGQKVEFLVSFYNNEISEKSEIFDDQFSVERPDGSNFTLKIRSTKLEDSAMYFCASRRTGDGNTIYFGEGSWLTVV.

The V gene is TRBV6-1, the J gene TRBJ1-5; tentative D call: TRBD1 (5 bases). Germline V gene sequence: CDR1 MNHNS, CDR2 SASEGT. The ends were cut back, 6 bases at V and 6 bases at J, with 9 bases in the middle. The CDR3 contains 12 residues. CDR3 sequence (DNA): TGTGCCAGCAGACAGGCGGCTCAGCCCCAGCATTTT. As protein: CASRQAAQPQHF.

The rearrangement links TRBV18 to TRBJ1-1; no clear D gene. Trimming removed 0 bases from V and 5 bases from J, with 7 bases in between. Per germline, CDR1 KGHSH and CDR2 LQKENI. This CDR3 comprises 13 residues. The chain's CDR3 is CASSPPQLTEAFF. The DNA of the CDR3 is TGTGCCAGCTCACCACCACAATTGACTGAAGCTTTCTTT.

This chain uses TRBV7-8 with TRBJ1-6; 7 nucleotides match TRBD1. V shed 4 bases, J shed 0 bases, and the junction held 6 bases outside the gene matches. The CDR3 is 17 residues long. Germline CDR1 is SGHVS and CDR2 is FQNEAQ. The CDR3 loop reads CASSYRTGFSYNSPLHF. The DNA for the CDR3 is TGTGCCAGCAGCTACAGGACAGGATTCTCCTATAATTCACCCCTCCACTTT.

The J gene is TRBJ2-1, the V gene TRBV27; 9 positions match TRBD2. The length of the CDR3 is 14 residues. The junction had 3 bases not matched to a gene; V was cut back by 5 bases and J by 4 bases. Germline-derived CDR1 and CDR2 are MNHEY and SMNVEV (reference sequence). CDR3 amino acids: CASSNSGGYNEQFF. CDR3 in DNA: TGTGCCAGCAGTAACAGCGGGGGGTACAATGAGCAGTTCTTC.

V and J are TRBV5-1 and TRBJ1-2, with D possibly being TRBD1 (5 bases). The CDR3 contains 13 residues. Trimming left V 4 bases short and J 7 bases short, with 14 bases between. From germline, CDR1 is SGHRS and CDR2 YFSETQ. Here the CDR3 DNA reads TGCGCCAGCAGCGATCAGGGTTACGGTGGCTACACCTTC. The encoded protein is CASSDQGYGGYTF.

The chain employs TRBV4-1 and TRBJ1-2; 7 nucleotides line up with TRBD1. Germline trimming cut 2 bases from V and 8 bases from J; bases unmatched to any gene: 11. Germline lookup yields CDR1 MGHRA and CDR2 YSYEKL. This CDR3 spans 15 amino acids. Here the CDR3 DNA reads TGCGCCAGCAGCCAACCAAGGACAGGCCGGGGAGGCTACACCTTC. Translating it yields CASSQPRTGRGGYTF.

This sequence joins TRBV9 and TRBJ1-1; 7 nucleotides match TRBD1. CDR1 and CDR2 (germline): SGDLS, YYNGEE. The V segment lost 2 bases and the J segment 5 bases; nucleotides outside the gene matches: 9. The CDR3 runs to 15 residues. The CDR3 protein is CASSVSRTGRTEAFF. The CDR3 region has the DNA TGTGCCAGCAGCGTGTCGAGGACAGGACGGACTGAAGCTTTCTTT.

The V call is TRBV18, the J call TRBJ2-1, with D possibly being TRBD2 (5 bases). This CDR3 is built from 16 residues. The germline V and J ends were trimmed by 1 base and 5 bases, with 15 bases remaining between them. Germline loops: CDR1 KGHSH, CDR2 LQKENI. CDR3 protein: CASSPLSGGSDNEQFF. For the CDR3, the DNA is TGTGCCAGCTCACCACTCTCAGGAGGTTCCGACAATGAGCAGTTCTTC.

The chain uses TRBV5-3 and TRBJ2-2; 14 bases map to TRBD2. TRBV5-3 qualifies as an ORF whose function is uncertain. CDR3 length: 17 residues. V was pared by 4 bases and J by 6 bases, with 8 bases of the junction left unmatched. CDR3 sequence reads: CARSLTSGRDWSGELFF. CDR3 nucleotides: TGTGCCAGAAGCCTGACTAGCGGGAGGGATTGGTCCGGGGAGCTGTTTTTT.

The V gene is TRBV4-1, the J gene TRBJ1-4, with 8 bases that match TRBD1. CDR3 length: 15 amino acids. Trimming removed 1 base from V and 8 bases from J; junction bases left unmatched: 6. The V gene's germline CDR1 is MGHRA and CDR2 YSYEKL. The CDR3 spells CASSQGDRGGEKLFF. In DNA, the CDR3 is TGCGCCAGCAGCCAAGGTGACAGGGGTGGCGAAAAACTGTTTTTT.